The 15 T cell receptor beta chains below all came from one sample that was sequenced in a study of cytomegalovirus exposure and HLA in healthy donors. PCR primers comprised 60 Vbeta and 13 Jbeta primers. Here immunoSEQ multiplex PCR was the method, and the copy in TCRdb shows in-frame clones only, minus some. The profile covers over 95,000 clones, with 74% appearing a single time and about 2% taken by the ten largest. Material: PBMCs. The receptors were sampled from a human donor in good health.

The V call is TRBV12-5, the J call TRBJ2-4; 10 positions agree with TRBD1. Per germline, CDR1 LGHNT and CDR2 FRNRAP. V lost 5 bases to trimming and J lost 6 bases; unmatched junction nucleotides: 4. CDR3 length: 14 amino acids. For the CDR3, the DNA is TGTGCTAGTGGTCCAGGACAGGGGGTAAACATTCAGTACTTC. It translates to CASGPGQGVNIQYF.

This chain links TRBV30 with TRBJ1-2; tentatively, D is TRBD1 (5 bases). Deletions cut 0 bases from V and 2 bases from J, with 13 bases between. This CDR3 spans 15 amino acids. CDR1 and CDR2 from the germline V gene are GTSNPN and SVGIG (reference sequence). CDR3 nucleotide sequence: TGTGCCTGGAGTGTACGGTGGGGCTTCAACTATGGCTACACCTTC. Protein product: CAWSVRWGFNYGYTF.

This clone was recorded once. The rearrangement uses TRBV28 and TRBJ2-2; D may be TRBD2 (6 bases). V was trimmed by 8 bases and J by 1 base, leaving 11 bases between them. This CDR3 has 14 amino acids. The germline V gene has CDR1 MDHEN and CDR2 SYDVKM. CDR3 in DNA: TGTGCCAGCCTGCGGGGCGAGAACACCGGGGAGCTGTTTTTT. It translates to CASLRGENTGELFF.

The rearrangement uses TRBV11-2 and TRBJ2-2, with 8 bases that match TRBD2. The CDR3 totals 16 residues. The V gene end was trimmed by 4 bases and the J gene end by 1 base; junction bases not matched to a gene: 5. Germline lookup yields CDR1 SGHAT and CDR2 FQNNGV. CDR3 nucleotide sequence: TGTGCCAGCAGCTCCGGGGGGGCGCGGAACACCGGGGAGCTGTTTTTT. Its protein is CASSSGGARNTGELFF. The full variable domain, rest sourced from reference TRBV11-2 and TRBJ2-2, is EAGVAQSPRYKIIEKRQSVAFWCNPISGHATLYWYQQILGQGPKLLIQFQNNGVVDDSQLPKDRFSAERLKGVDSTLKIQPAKLEDSAVYLCASSSGGARNTGELFFGEGSRLTVL.

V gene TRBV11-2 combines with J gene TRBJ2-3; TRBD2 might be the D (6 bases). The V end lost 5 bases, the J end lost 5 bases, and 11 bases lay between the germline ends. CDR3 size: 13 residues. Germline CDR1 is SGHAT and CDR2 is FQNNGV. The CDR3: CASSPLGGDTQYF. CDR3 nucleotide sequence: TGTGCCAGCAGCCCGCTGGGGGGAGATACGCAGTATTTT. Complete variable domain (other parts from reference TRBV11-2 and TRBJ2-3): EAGVAQSPRYKIIEKRQSVAFWCNPISGHATLYWYQQILGQGPKLLIQFQNNGVVDDSQLPKDRFSAERLKGVDSTLKIQPAKLEDSAVYLCASSPLGGDTQYFGPGTRLTVL.

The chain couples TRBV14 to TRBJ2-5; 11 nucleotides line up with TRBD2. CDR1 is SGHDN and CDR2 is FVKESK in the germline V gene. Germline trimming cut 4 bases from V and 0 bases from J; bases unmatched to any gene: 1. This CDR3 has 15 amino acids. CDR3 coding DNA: TGTGCCAGCAGCCTTAGCGGGGGGGACCAAGAGACCCAGTACTTC. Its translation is CASSLSGGDQETQYF.

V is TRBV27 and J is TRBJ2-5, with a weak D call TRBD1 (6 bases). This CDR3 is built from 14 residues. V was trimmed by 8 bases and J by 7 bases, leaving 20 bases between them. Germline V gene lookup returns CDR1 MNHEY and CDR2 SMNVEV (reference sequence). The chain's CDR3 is CASSRDMHAGTQYF. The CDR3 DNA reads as TGTGCCAGCTCCCGGGACATGCATGCAGGGACCCAGTACTTC.

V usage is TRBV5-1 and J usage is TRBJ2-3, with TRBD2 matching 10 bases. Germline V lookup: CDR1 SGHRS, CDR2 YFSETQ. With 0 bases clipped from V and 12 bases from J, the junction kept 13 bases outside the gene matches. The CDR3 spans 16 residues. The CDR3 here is CASSLVAGGQTPSQYF. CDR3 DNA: TGCGCCAGCAGCTTGGTAGCGGGGGGACAGACGCCAAGCCAGTATTTT.

The DNA for the CDR3 is TGTGCCTGGAGGGGGTTTGGGGGAGGTGGCAATCAGCCCCAGCATTTT. It yields the protein CAWRGFGGGGNQPQHF. The chain has TRBV30 and TRBJ1-5; weak D call: TRBD1 (5 bases). The germline gives CDR1 GTSNPN, CDR2 SVGIG (reference sequence). This CDR3 has 16 amino acids. Trimming left V 3 bases short and J 2 bases short, with 17 bases between.

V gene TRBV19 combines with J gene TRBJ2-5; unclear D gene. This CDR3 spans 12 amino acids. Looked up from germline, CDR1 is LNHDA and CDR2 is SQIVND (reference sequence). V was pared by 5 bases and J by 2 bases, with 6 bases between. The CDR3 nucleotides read TGTGCCAGTAGTGCCGGTCAAGAGACCCAGTACTTC. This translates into CASSAGQETQYF. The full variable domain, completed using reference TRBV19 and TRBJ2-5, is DGGITQSPKYLFRKEGQNVTLSCEQNLNHDAMYWYRQDPGQGLRLIYYSQIVNDFQKGDIAEGYSVSREKKESFPLTVTSAQKNPTAFYLCASSAGQETQYFGPGTRLLVL.

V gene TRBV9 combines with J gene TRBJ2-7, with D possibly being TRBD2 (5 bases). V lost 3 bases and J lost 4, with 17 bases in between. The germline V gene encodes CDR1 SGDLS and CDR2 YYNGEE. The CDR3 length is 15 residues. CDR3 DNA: TGTGCCAGCAGCGCCAGACGGGGAATAGAATACGAGCAGTACTTC. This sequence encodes CASSARRGIEYEQYF. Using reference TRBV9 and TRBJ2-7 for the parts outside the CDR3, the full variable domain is DSGVTQTPKHLITATGQRVTLRCSPRSGDLSVYWYQQSLDQGLQFLIQYYNGEERAKGNILERFSAQQFPDLHSELNLSSLELGDSALYFCASSARRGIEYEQYFGPGTRLTVT.

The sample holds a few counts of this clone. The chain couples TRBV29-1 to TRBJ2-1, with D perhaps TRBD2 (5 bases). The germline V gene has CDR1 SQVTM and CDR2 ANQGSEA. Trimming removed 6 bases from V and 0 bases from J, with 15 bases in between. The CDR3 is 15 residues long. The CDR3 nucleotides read TGCAGCGTCGACCCCCGACGGGGCTCCTACAATGAGCAGTTCTTC. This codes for CSVDPRRGSYNEQFF.

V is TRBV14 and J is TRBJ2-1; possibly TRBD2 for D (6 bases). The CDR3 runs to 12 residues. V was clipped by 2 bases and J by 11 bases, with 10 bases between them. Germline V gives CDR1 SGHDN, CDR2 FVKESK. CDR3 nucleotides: TGTGCCAGCAGCCAAATCGGGGGAAAGCAGTTCTTC. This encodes CASSQIGGKQFF.

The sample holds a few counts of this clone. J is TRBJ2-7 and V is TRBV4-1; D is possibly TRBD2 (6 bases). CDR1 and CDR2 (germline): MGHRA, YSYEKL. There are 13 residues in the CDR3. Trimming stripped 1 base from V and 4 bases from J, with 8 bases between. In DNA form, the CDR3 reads TGCGCCAGCAGCCAAGGGGACTTGTACGAGCAGTACTTC. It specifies CASSQGDLYEQYF.

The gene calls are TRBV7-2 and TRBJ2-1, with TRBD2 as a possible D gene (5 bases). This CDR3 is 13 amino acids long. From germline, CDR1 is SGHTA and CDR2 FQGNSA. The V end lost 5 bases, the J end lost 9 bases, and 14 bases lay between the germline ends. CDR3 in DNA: TGTGCCAGCAGCCCAGTTCTCGGAGGTGAGCAGTTCTTC. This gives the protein CASSPVLGGEQFF.